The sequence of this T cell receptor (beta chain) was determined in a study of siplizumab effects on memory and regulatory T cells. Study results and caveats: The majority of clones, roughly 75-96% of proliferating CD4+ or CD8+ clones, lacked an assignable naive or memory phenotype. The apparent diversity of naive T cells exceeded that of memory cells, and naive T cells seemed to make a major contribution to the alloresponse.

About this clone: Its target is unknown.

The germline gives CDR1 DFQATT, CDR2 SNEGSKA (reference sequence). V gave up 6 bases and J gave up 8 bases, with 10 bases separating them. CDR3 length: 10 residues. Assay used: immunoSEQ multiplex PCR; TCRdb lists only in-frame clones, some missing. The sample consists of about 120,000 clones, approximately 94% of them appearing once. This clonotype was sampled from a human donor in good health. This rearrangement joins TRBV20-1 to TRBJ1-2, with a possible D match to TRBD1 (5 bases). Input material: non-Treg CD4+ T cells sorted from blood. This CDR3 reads CSAGREGYTF. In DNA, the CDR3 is TGCAGTGCGGGACGTGAGGGCTACACCTTC.